A single sample gave rise to the 12 T cell receptor beta chains below, sequenced in a study of blood T cell repertoires in COVID-19 (dated by TCRdb to the early 2020s). Library generation was performed with the immunoSEQ multiplex PCR assay. In its TCRdb copy, this immuneACCESS table keeps in-frame sequences only and misses some clones. Where compared with another copy, unresolved V genes explain less than half of these, and the others have no known cause. For this sample there are 150,000 to 200,000 clones; about three quarters appear just once. The ten largest clones take up 2.5% to 3% of the sample. Sequencing used peripheral blood. These receptors all stem from an elderly woman with active or convalescent COVID-19.

V is TRBV5-1 and J is TRBJ1-4; no definite D call. With 0 bases removed from V and 0 bases from J, the gap between germline ends came to 9 bases. Germline loops: CDR1 SGHRS, CDR2 YFSETQ. CDR3 length: 16 amino acids. CDR3 protein: CASSLAREATNEKLFF. CDR3 nucleotides: TGCGCCAGCAGCTTGGCCCGGGAGGCAACTAATGAAAAACTGTTTTTT. Full variable domain (rest looked up from reference TRBV5-1 and TRBJ1-4): KAGVTQTPRYLIKTRGQQVTLSCSPISGHRSVSWYQQTPGQGLQFLFEYFSETQRNKGNFPGRFSGRQFSNSRSEMNVSTLELGDSALYLCASSLAREATNEKLFFGSGTQLSVL.

V is TRBV28 and J is TRBJ1-2, with a possible D match to TRBD1 (5 bases). The germline gives CDR1 MDHEN, CDR2 SYDVKM. The CDR3 loop spans 14 amino acids. V was pared by 5 bases and J by 4 bases, with 14 bases between. DNA of the CDR3: TGTGCCAGCAGTCCCCAGGGAAGGATCTATGGCTACACCTTC. Translating it yields CASSPQGRIYGYTF.

The chain combines TRBV7-2 with TRBJ1-1; 9 bases match TRBD1. The ends lost 2 bases at V and 5 bases at J; junction bases unmatched: 6. The germline gives CDR1 SGHTA, CDR2 FQGNSA. There are 15 residues in the CDR3. The CDR3 DNA reads as TGTGCCAGCAGCTTAAATAGACAGGGGGGAACTGAAGCTTTCTTT. Amino acid sequence: CASSLNRQGGTEAFF.

V gene TRBV15 combines with J gene TRBJ2-4, with 9 bases that match TRBD2. Trimming at V came to 3 bases and at J to 8 bases, leaving 2 bases not matched to a gene. Germline CDR1 is LNHNV and CDR2 is YYDKDF (reference sequence). CDR3 size: 13 residues. The CDR3 bases are TGTGCCACCAGCAGGGGCGGGAGGGACATTCAGTACTTC. Translation: CATSRGGRDIQYF.

V and J are TRBV13 and TRBJ2-2; TRBD1 aligns across 8 bases. Unmatched junction bases numbered 6, after V lost 5 bases and J lost 1 base. The germline V gene has CDR1 PRHDT and CDR2 FYEKMQ (reference sequence). The CDR3 consists of 16 residues. In DNA, the CDR3 is TGTGCCAGCAGCATCACCGGGACAGGGAACACCGGGGAGCTGTTTTTT. As protein: CASSITGTGNTGELFF.

This clone has just one count. The V and J genes are TRBV5-1 and TRBJ1-3; D is unclear. Trimming pared 4 bases from V and 4 bases from J, leaving 6 bases between. Germline CDR1 and CDR2: SGHRS and YFSETQ. The length of the CDR3 is 12 residues. CDR3 loop: CASSPEGNTIYF. The CDR3 DNA sequence: TGCGCCAGCAGCCCGGAGGGAAACACCATATATTTT.

The count of this clone is one. The V call is TRBV10-1, the J call TRBJ1-1; D remains ambiguous. Per the germline V gene, CDR1 is WNHNN and CDR2 is SYGVQD (reference sequence). This CDR3 contains 9 residues. Trimming removed 11 bases from V and 5 bases from J, with 6 bases in between. The CDR3 sequence: CARLTEAFF. As DNA, the CDR3 is TGCGCCCGCCTAACTGAAGCTTTCTTT.

This clone was observed a few times. This chain joins TRBV19 and TRBJ2-3; maybe TRBD1 (6 bases). Trimming stripped 9 bases from V and 5 bases from J, with 21 bases between. The CDR3 is made up of 15 amino acids. The germline gives CDR1 LNHDA, CDR2 SQIVND (reference sequence). In DNA form, the CDR3 reads TGTGCCAGCATTAACCTACAGGGTAGGGTAGATACGCAGTATTTT. Protein: CASINLQGRVDTQYF.

In regard to this clone: Other DNA sequences in this sample translate to the same CDR3. V gene TRBV5-4 combines with J gene TRBJ2-3; 10 bases are shared with TRBD2. Germline V gene data show CDR1 as SGHNT and CDR2 as YYREEE (reference sequence). The CDR3 totals 14 residues. After removal of 3 bases from V and 5 bases from J, the junction contained 3 bases not matched to a gene. The CDR3 nucleotides are TGTGCCAGCAGCTACAGCGGGGGGGAAGATACGCAGTATTTT. Protein product: CASSYSGGEDTQYF.

The genes are TRBV15 and TRBJ2-6; D uncertain. CDR1 LNHNV and CDR2 YYDKDF come from the germline V gene (reference sequence). The CDR3 has 15 residues. V dropped 0 bases and J dropped 0 bases, with 3 bases sitting between them. The CDR3, as DNA: TGTGCCACCAGCAGAGAGGCCTCTGGGGCCAACGTCCTGACTTTC. It specifies CATSREASGANVLTF.

The rearrangement uses TRBV7-2 and TRBJ2-7, with 8 bases aligning to TRBD2. Losses at the gene ends were 1 base for V and 0 bases for J; bases not matched to a gene: 5. The length of the CDR3 is 16 residues. Germline V gene data show CDR1 as SGHTA and CDR2 as FQGNSA. CDR3 sequence reads: CASSLDGAGVSYEQYF. In DNA form, the CDR3 reads TGTGCCAGCAGCTTAGACGGAGCGGGGGTCTCCTACGAGCAGTACTTC. Supplemented by reference TRBV7-2 and TRBJ2-7, the full variable domain reads GAGVSQSPSNKVTEKGKDVELRCDPISGHTALYWYRQSLGQGLEFLIYFQGNSAPDKSGLPSDRFSAERTGGSVSTLTIQRTQQEDSAVYLCASSLDGAGVSYEQYFGPGTRLTVT.

The chain recombines TRBV19 with TRBJ1-4; the D gene is possibly TRBD1 (6 bases). Germline CDR1 LNHDA, CDR2 SQIVND (reference sequence). The ends were cut back, 4 bases at V and 0 bases at J, with 12 bases in the middle. The CDR3 sequence is 16 residues long. CDR3 sequence: CASSTPGVTTNEKLFF. CDR3 nucleotide sequence: TGTGCCAGTAGTACCCCAGGGGTTACAACTAATGAAAAACTGTTTTTT.